Below, 27 T cell receptor beta chains from the same sample are listed, as sequenced in a study of cytomegalovirus exposure and HLA in healthy donors. The PCR made use of 60 Vbeta and 13 Jbeta primers. Assay: immunoSEQ multiplex PCR; the TCRdb copy retains only in-frame clones and omits some. The repertoire holds 100,000 to 120,000 clones, more than 60% seen once, with over 7% in the top ten. Sequences were obtained from PBMCs. These receptors were collected from a woman in her forties in good health and CMV-seropositive.

The chain has TRBV4-1 and TRBJ2-2; possibly TRBD1 for D (5 bases). CDR1 is MGHRA and CDR2 is YSYEKL in the germline V gene. Between the trimmed V and J ends, which lost 4 bases and 8 bases, there was a span of 14 bases. The CDR3 contains 14 residues. Written as DNA, the CDR3 is TGCGCCAGCAGCCTGGGTCGTGGGGCTGGGGAGCTGTTTTTT. Residues: CASSLGRGAGELFF.

The table lists this clone with a few counts. CDR3 nucleotides: TGTGCCAGCGCAAGGGACAGGGGGACCTACGAGCAGTACTTC. This gives the protein CASARDRGTYEQYF. The V gene is TRBV2, the J gene TRBJ2-7, with TRBD1 matching over 11 bases. Germline V lookup: CDR1 SNHLY, CDR2 FYNNEI. V dropped 8 bases and J dropped 2; count of bases not matched to a gene: 5. This CDR3 comprises 14 residues.

The V gene is TRBV6-5, the J gene TRBJ1-1; TRBD1 is a possible D gene (5 bases). This CDR3 comprises 15 residues. Germline CDR1 and CDR2: MNHEY and SVGAGI. V was cut by 2 bases and J by 5 bases, with 15 bases left in between. The CDR3 is CASSYHRGTGTEAFF. The CDR3 nucleotides read TGTGCCAGCAGTTACCACCGGGGGACGGGGACTGAAGCTTTCTTT.

The rearrangement links TRBV28 to TRBJ1-6, with no clear D. This CDR3 has 14 amino acids. Trimming took 6 bases from V and 7 from J, leaving 13 bases between them. Looked up from germline, CDR1 is MDHEN and CDR2 is SYDVKM. Here the CDR3 reads CASSPGVENSPLHF. The CDR3 nucleotides read TGTGCCAGCAGCCCCGGGGTCGAGAATTCACCCCTCCACTTT. Using reference TRBV28 and TRBJ1-6 for the parts outside the CDR3, the full variable domain is DVKVTQSSRYLVKRTGEKVFLECVQDMDHENMFWYRQDPGLGLRLIYFSYDVKMKEKGDIPEGYSVSREKKERFSLILESASTNQTSMYLCASSPGVENSPLHFGNGTRLTVT.

This chain links TRBV21-1 with TRBJ2-7; no check of the table's D call, TRBD2, against the DNA was made. TRBV21-1 is assigned pseudogene status. The CDR3 runs 16 residues. The CDR3 here is CASSKVGGGLVHEQYF. Here the CDR3 DNA reads TGTGCCAGCAGCAAAGTAGGGGGGGGACTAGTCCACGAGCAGTACTTC.

The rearrangement links TRBV29-1 to TRBJ1-1; 10 bases agree with TRBD1. With 7 bases clipped from V and 1 base from J, the junction kept 3 bases outside the gene matches. CDR1 and CDR2 (germline): SQVTM, ANQGSEA. This CDR3 contains 13 residues. DNA of the CDR3: TGCAGCGGGACAGGGGGGAGGAACACTGAAGCTTTCTTT. Translated, it gives CSGTGGRNTEAFF.

In this sample, this clone turned up a few times. The J gene is TRBJ2-3, the V gene TRBV9; TRBD2 agrees at 11 bases. The CDR3 contains 15 residues. The V gene's germline CDR1 is SGDLS and CDR2 YYNGEE. Losses at the gene ends were 2 bases for V and 8 bases for J; bases not matched to a gene: 7. In DNA, the CDR3 is TGTGCCAGCAGCGTTAGCGGGGGGGCTTCTGGTACGCAGTATTTT. This gives the protein CASSVSGGASGTQYF.

The rearrangement uses TRBV18 and TRBJ1-2, with D possibly TRBD1 on 5 matching bases. Trimming shortened V by 8 bases and J by 8 bases, and 18 bases separated the two germline ends. Germline CDR1 is KGHSH and CDR2 is LQKENI. This CDR3 comprises 13 residues. The CDR3 region is CASAMTDKSGYTF. The DNA of the CDR3 is TGTGCCAGCGCAATGACGGACAAAAGCGGCTACACCTTC.

V gene TRBV7-3 combines with J gene TRBJ2-3, with a weak D call TRBD1 (7 bases). Between the trimmed V and J ends, which lost 5 bases and 4 bases, there was a span of 22 bases. The germline V gene encodes CDR1 SGHTA and CDR2 FQGTGA. The CDR3 has 17 residues. The CDR3 region is CASSRGTALTGPDTQYF. The CDR3 DNA is TGTGCCAGCAGCCGGGGGACAGCTCTCACGGGTCCAGATACGCAGTATTTT.

In its sample, this clone was seen a few times. The chain is built from TRBV13 and TRBJ2-3; 9 bases are a match to TRBD2. CDR3 length equals 11 residues. V trimming: 5 bases; J trimming: 10 bases; junction bases outside the gene matches: 1. Germline lookup yields CDR1 PRHDT and CDR2 FYEKMQ (reference sequence). The CDR3 DNA reads as TGTGCCAGCAGCCTAGCGGGATCGCAGTATTTT. Its protein product is CASSLAGSQYF. Supplemented by reference TRBV13 and TRBJ2-3, the full variable domain reads AAGVIQSPRHLIKEKRETATLKCYPIPRHDTVYWYQQGPGQDPQFLISFYEKMQSDKGSIPDRFSAQQFSDYHSELNMSSLELGDSALYFCASSLAGSQYFGPGTRLTVL.

This chain joins TRBV6-5 and TRBJ1-2, with D possibly matching TRBD1 (5 bases). Germline CDR1 and CDR2: MNHEY and SVGAGI. The CDR3 contains 12 residues. V was shortened by 2 bases and J by 7 bases, with 8 bases between the two germline ends. The CDR3 reads CASSYGGSGYTF. The CDR3 bases are TGTGCCAGCAGTTACGGGGGGTCTGGCTACACCTTC.

The chain has TRBV5-5 and TRBJ2-3, with TRBD2 as a possible D gene (5 bases). V was shortened by 4 bases and J by 4 bases, with 10 bases between the two germline ends. CDR1 is SGHKS, CDR2 YYEKEE, per germline (reference sequence). The CDR3 loop spans 13 amino acids. CDR3 residues: CASSRTFSDTQYF. CDR3 bases: TGTGCCAGCAGCCGGACTTTCTCAGATACGCAGTATTTT.

The chain joins TRBV27 to TRBJ2-4, with a possible D match to TRBD1 (6 bases). V shed 5 bases and J shed 4 bases, with 21 bases lying between them. CDR3 length equals 17 residues. Germline V lookup: CDR1 MNHEY, CDR2 SMNVEV (reference sequence). CDR3 residues: CASSTILTGIGKNIQYF. As DNA, the CDR3 is TGTGCCAGCAGTACGATCTTAACAGGGATCGGGAAAAACATTCAGTACTTC.

Details on this clone: The sample contains more than one DNA sequence encoding this CDR3. The rearrangement links TRBV14 to TRBJ2-2, with 8 bases identical to TRBD1. Germline V gene data show CDR1 as SGHDN and CDR2 as FVKESK. The CDR3 has 15 amino acids. V lost 4 bases, J lost 5 bases, and 6 bases stayed unmatched. CDR3 nucleotides: TGTGCCAGCAGCCTTTACAGGGGGTCGACCGGGGAGCTGTTTTTT. Amino acids: CASSLYRGSTGELFF.

The J gene is TRBJ2-3, the V gene TRBV6-5; a possible D gene is TRBD2 (6 bases). The CDR3 is 13 residues long. Germline CDR1 MNHEY, CDR2 SVGAGI. V was pared by 4 bases and J by 4 bases, with 9 bases between. In DNA form, the CDR3 reads TGTGCCAGCAGTTTGGGGACTTCAGATACGCAGTATTTT. Residues: CASSLGTSDTQYF.

The rearrangement joins TRBV15 to TRBJ2-2; possibly TRBD2 for D (5 bases). Germline CDR1 and CDR2: LNHNV and YYDKDF (reference sequence). V was cut by 5 bases and J by 5 bases, with 21 bases left in between. The CDR3 is 17 residues long. CDR3 nucleotide sequence: TGTGCCACCAGCGGGTGGGGAGCCCCGACGGGAACCGGGGAGCTGTTTTTT. This gives the protein CATSGWGAPTGTGELFF.

This chain joins TRBV7-9 and TRBJ2-3; possible D gene TRBD1, 6 bases. V was trimmed by 5 bases and J by 4 bases, leaving 25 bases between them. The CDR3 totals 18 residues. The germline gives CDR1 SEHNR, CDR2 FQNEAQ (reference sequence). CDR3 DNA sequence: TGTGCCAGCAGCCCTCTCCTACATCGCAGGGGATTCTCAGATACGCAGTATTTT. It codes for CASSPLLHRRGFSDTQYF.

Of note for this clone: One junction end does not reproduce the germline sequence, and a read error may be involved. The chain joins TRBV7-9 to TRBJ1-4; 11 bases match TRBD1. There are 16 residues in the CDR3. The germline V gene has CDR1 SEHNR and CDR2 FQNEAQ (reference sequence). The CDR3 is CSSSLLRDRGVEKLFF. The CDR3 coding sequence is TGTTCCAGCAGCTTGCTCCGGGACAGGGGGGTTGAAAAACTGTTTTTT.

The chain employs TRBV2 and TRBJ2-7; 7 nucleotides agree with TRBD2. The germline V gene has CDR1 SNHLY and CDR2 FYNNEI. J gave up 6 bases and V 4 bases, and 15 bases lay outside the gene matches. This CDR3 region has 16 residues. As DNA, the CDR3 is TGTGCCAGCAGTGCGAATTTGGCGGGGGTTCGTTTCGAGCAGTACTTC. The encoded protein is CASSANLAGVRFEQYF.

V and J are TRBV2 and TRBJ1-5, with D tentatively TRBD1 (6 bases). Trimming pared 1 base from V and 7 bases from J, leaving 14 bases between. Germline lookup yields CDR1 SNHLY and CDR2 FYNNEI. The CDR3 runs 15 residues. The CDR3 DNA follows: TGTGCCAGCAGTGAAGGAGTCAGGGGCGGGCAGCCCCAGCATTTT. Translating gives CASSEGVRGGQPQHF.

In DNA, the CDR3 is TGTGCCACCCACGAGGGGGGGGCAGGGAATGGCTACACCTTC. Amino acids: CATHEGGAGNGYTF. The chain has TRBV19 and TRBJ1-2; possible D gene TRBD1, 6 bases. The CDR3 totals 14 residues. V dropped 10 bases and J dropped 6 bases, with 21 bases sitting between them. The germline CDR1 and CDR2 sequences are LNHDA and SQIVND (reference sequence).

The chain employs TRBV7-2 and TRBJ2-2; unclear D gene. V lost 5 bases, J lost 1 base, and 14 bases lay in between. Germline V CDR1 and CDR2: SGHTA, FQGNSA. The CDR3 has 16 residues. CDR3 loop: CASSPASSWNTGELFF. The CDR3 nucleotides are TGTGCCAGCAGCCCCGCTTCCAGTTGGAACACCGGGGAGCTGTTTTTT. The variable domain in full, with the rest retrieved from reference TRBV7-2 and TRBJ2-2, is GAGVSQSPSNKVTEKGKDVELRCDPISGHTALYWYRQSLGQGLEFLIYFQGNSAPDKSGLPSDRFSAERTGGSVSTLTIQRTQQEDSAVYLCASSPASSWNTGELFFGEGSRLTVL.

Judged by abundance, this clone is medium-sized. The chain combines TRBV4-3 with TRBJ1-2; the D is unclear. CDR1 is LGHNA, CDR2 YSLEER, per germline. This CDR3 spans 15 amino acids. V lost 0 bases and J lost 2, with 10 bases in between. The CDR3: CASSQDRAGNYGYTF. The CDR3 DNA reads TGCGCCAGCAGCCAAGATCGAGCCGGGAACTATGGCTACACCTTC.

The CDR3 bases are TGTGCCAGCAGCCCTATAGCGGGGGCGAACACCGGGGAGCTGTTTTTT. Encoded protein: CASSPIAGANTGELFF. The chain links TRBV7-3 to TRBJ2-2, with 9 positions matching TRBD2. Unmatched junction bases numbered 4, after V lost 5 bases and J lost 0 bases. The CDR3 totals 16 residues. Germline values: CDR1 SGHTA, CDR2 FQGTGA.

The chain employs TRBV28 and TRBJ1-2, with a weak D call TRBD1 (5 bases). The CDR3 spans 17 residues. Germline CDR1 and CDR2: MDHEN and SYDVKM. V was clipped by 2 bases and J by 4 bases, with 20 bases between them. CDR3 sequence (DNA): TGTGCCAGCAGTTTAGTGTACGGGGGGGTCCTTACCTATGGCTACACCTTC. This gives the protein CASSLVYGGVLTYGYTF.

About this clone itself: The same CDR3 also results from other DNA sequences found in this sample. V and J are TRBV5-1 and TRBJ2-5; 7 nucleotides agree with TRBD2. Germline CDR1 reads SGHRS; CDR2 reads YFSETQ. The CDR3 runs 14 residues. The V gene end was trimmed by 0 bases and the J gene end by 5 bases; junction bases not matched to a gene: 4. The CDR3 protein is CASSLGGGEETQYF. CDR3 bases: TGCGCCAGCAGCTTGGGGGGGGGAGAGGAGACCCAGTACTTC.

This clone has only a few counts. The chain carries TRBV29-1 and TRBJ2-5; D perhaps matches TRBD1 (5 bases). The CDR3 is made up of 16 amino acids. The V gene lost 4 bases and the J gene lost 5 bases, with 23 bases spanning the gap. The germline CDR1 and CDR2 sequences are SQVTM and ANQGSEA. The CDR3 nucleotides are TGCAGCGTTGCCAAACCAGGGCAGGGTCGTTGGGAGACCCAGTACTTC. This codes for CSVAKPGQGRWETQYF. The variable domain in full, with the rest retrieved from reference TRBV29-1 and TRBJ2-5, is SAVISQKPSRDICQRGTSLTIQCQVDSQVTMMFWYRQQPGQSLTLIATANQGSEATYESGFVIDKFPISRPNLTFSTLTVSNMSPEDSSIYLCSVAKPGQGRWETQYFGPGTRLLVL.